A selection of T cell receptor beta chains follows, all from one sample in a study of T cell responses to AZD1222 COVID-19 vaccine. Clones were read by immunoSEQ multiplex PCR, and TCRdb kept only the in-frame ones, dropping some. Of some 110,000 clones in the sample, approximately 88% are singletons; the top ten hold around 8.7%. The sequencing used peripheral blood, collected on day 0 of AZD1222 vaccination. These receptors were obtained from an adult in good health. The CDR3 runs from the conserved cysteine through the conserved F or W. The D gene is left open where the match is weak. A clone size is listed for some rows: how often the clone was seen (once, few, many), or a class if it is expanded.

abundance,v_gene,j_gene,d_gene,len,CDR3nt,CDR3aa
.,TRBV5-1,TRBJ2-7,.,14,TGCGCCAGCTCCCGGTCAGGTAGCCACTACGAGCAGTACTTC,CASSRSGSHYEQYF
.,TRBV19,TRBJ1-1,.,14,TGTGCCAGTAGTACCAGTAGCGCGAACACTGAAGCTTTCTTT,CASSTSSANTEAFF
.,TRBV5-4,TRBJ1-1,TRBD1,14,TGTGCCAGCAGCCCGGGACAGAAGAACACTGAAGCTTTCTTT,CASSPGQKNTEAFF
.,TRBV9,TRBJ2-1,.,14,TGTGCCAGCAGCGTAGGTCGACGAGACAATGAGCAGTTCTTC,CASSVGRRDNEQFF
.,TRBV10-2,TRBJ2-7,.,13,TGCGCCAGCAGGGGGCCGAGCTCCTACGAGCAGTACTTC,CASRGPSSYEQYF
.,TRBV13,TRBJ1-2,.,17,TGTGCCAGCAGCTTAGGCGGCCGGGGACTCCCGCTCCATGGCTACACCTTC,CASSLGGRGLPLHGYTF
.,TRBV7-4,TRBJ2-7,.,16,TGTGCCAGCAGCTTAGGAGCTTCTAGCGTAATGTGCGAGCAGTACTTC,CASSLGASSVMCEQYF
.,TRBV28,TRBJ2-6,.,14,TGTGCCAGCAGTTTTATTACTGGGGCCAACGTCCTGACTTTC,CASSFITGANVLTF
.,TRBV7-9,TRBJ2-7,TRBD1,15,TGTGCCAGCAGCCCGACACAGGGGGCCTCCTACGAGCAGTACTTC,CASSPTQGASYEQYF
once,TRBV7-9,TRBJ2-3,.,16,TGTGCCAGCAGCTTGCCCCCACTAGTGAGCACAGATACGCAGTATTTT,CASSLPPLVSTDTQYF
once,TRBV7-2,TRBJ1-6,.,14,TGTGCCAGCAGGAAATGGGTAGATAATTCACCCCTCCACTTT,CASRKWVDNSPLHF
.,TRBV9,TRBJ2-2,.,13,TGTGCCAGCAGCCCCCTGGTTCGGGGGGAGCTGTTTTTT,CASSPLVRGELFF
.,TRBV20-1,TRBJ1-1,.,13,TGCAGTGCTAGTGGGGGGACGGGCACTGAAGCTTTCTTT,CSASGGTGTEAFF
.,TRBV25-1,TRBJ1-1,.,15,TGTGCCAGCAGTAGGGGATCATCTCGGGCTACTGAAGCTTTCTTT,CASSRGSSRATEAFF
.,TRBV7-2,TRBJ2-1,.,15,TGTGCCAGCAGCTTAGACCAAGCGGGCTACAATGAGCAGTTCTTC,CASSLDQAGYNEQFF
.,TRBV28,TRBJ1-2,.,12,TGTGCCAGCAGTTGGACGGGCTGGGGCTACACCTTC,CASSWTGWGYTF
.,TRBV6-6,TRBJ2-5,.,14,TGTGCCAGCAGTTACACAGGGTCCCAAGAGACCCAGTACTTC,CASSYTGSQETQYF
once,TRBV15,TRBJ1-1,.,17,TGTGCCACCAGCAGAGATGAAGGGGAGTTAATGAACACTGAAGCTTTCTTT,CATSRDEGELMNTEAFF
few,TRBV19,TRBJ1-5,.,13,TGTGCCAGTAGTGATAGTTGGGGTCAGCCCCAGCATTTT,CASSDSWGQPQHF
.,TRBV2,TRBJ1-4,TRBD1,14,TGTGCCAGCAGGGTTGGACAGGGGGGCGAAAAACTGTTTTTT,CASRVGQGGEKLFF
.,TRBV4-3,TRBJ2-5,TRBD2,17,TGCGCCAGCAGCCAAGATGTACTAGCGGGGGGACAAGAGACCCAGTACTTC,CASSQDVLAGGQETQYF
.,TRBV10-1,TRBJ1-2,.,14,TGCGCCAGCAGTGAGTCGAGACAGATCTATGGCTACACCTTC,CASSESRQIYGYTF
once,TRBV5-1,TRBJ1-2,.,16,TGCGCCAGCAGCGAACTGAGCACACTAGCTAACTATGGCTACACCTTC,CASSELSTLANYGYTF
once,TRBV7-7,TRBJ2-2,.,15,TGTGCCAGCAGCTTAGGACCAGGGAACACCGGGGAGCTGTTTTTT,CASSLGPGNTGELFF
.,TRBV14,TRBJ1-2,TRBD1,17,TGTGCCAGCAGCCAAGGGACAGGGAGTTCTATTAACTATGGCTACACCTTC,CASSQGTGSSINYGYTF
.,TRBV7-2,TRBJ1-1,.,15,TGTGCCAGCAGCTTAGCCAGGGGATTTCGGACTGAAGCTTTCTTT,CASSLARGFRTEAFF
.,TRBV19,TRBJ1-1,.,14,TGTGCCAGTAGGCCACAGGCTTCGAACACTGAAGCTTTCTTT,CASRPQASNTEAFF
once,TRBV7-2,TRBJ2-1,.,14,TGTGCCAGCAGCTTAGCGCTAAGGGGCCATGAGCAGTTCTTC,CASSLALRGHEQFF
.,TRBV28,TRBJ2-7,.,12,TGTGCCAGCACCCTGGGAGCGGGTGAGCAGTACTTC,CASTLGAGEQYF
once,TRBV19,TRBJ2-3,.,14,TGTGCCACCGCGAGCCCGGGTTCGACAGATACGCAGTATTTT,CATASPGSTDTQYF
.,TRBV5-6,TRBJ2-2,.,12,TGTGCCAGCAGCCCCCTACCCGGGGAGCTGTTTTTT,CASSPLPGELFF
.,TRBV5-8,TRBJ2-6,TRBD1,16,TGTGCCAGCAGCTGGGACAGGGGGAATGGGGCCAACGTCCTGACTTTC,CASSWDRGNGANVLTF
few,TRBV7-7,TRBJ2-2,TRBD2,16,TGTGCTAGCAGCCCGCCGGGACTAGGAGGCACCGGGGAGCTGTTTTTT,CASSPPGLGGTGELFF
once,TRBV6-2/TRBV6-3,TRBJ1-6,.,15,TGTGCCAGCAGTTACGTGGCCAGGGGTAATTCACCCCTCCACTTT,CASSYVARGNSPLHF
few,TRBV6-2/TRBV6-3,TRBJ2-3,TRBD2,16,TGTGCCAGCAGTGCTAGCGGGGAAGCAATCACAGATACGCAGTATTTT,CASSASGEAITDTQYF
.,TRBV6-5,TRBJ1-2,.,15,TGTGCCAGCAGTACCCAGCGGGGCGCTTCGTATGGCTACACCTTC,CASSTQRGASYGYTF
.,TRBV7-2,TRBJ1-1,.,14,TGTGCCAGCAGTTCGGACATCCAGAACACTGAAGCTTTCTTT,CASSSDIQNTEAFF
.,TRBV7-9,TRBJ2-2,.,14,TGTGCCAGCAGCTTATATTCGAACACCGGGGAGCTGTTTTTT,CASSLYSNTGELFF
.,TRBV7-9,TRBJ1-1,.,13,TGTGCCAGCAGCTTGGTAACAGGGACTGAAGCTTTCTTT,CASSLVTGTEAFF
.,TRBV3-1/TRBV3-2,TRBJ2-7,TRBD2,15,TGTGCCAGCAGCCAGCCCCTCGGGGGGGCCAGCGAGCAGTACTTC,CASSQPLGGASEQYF
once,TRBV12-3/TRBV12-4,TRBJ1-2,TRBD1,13,TGTGCCAGCAACCGACAGGGTGACTATGGCTACACCTTC,CASNRQGDYGYTF